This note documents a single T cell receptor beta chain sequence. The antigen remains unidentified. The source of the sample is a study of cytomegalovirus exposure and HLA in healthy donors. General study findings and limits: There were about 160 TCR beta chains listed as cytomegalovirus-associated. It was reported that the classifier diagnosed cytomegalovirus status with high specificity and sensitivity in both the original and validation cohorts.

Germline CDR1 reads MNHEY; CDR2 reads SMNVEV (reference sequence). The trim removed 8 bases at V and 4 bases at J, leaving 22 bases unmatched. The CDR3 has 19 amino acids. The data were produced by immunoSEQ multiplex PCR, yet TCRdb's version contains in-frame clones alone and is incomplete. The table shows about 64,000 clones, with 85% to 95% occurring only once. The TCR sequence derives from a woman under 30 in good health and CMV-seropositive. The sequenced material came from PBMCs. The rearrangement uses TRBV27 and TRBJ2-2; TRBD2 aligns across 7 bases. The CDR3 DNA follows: TGTGCCAGCCATAAAACCCGGGAAGCGGGGAGACCCGTCACCGGGGAGCTGTTTTTT. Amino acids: CASHKTREAGRPVTGELFF.